Shown below are 7 T cell receptor beta chains from a single sample sequenced in a study of cytomegalovirus exposure and HLA in healthy donors. Both 60 Vbeta primers and 13 Jbeta primers went into the PCR. The assay was immunoSEQ multiplex PCR, and TCRdb's table has in-frame clones only and misses some. The sample lists under 200,000 clones, over 70% occurring once. Sequencing used PBMCs. The origin of the receptors is a man aged 35 to 55 in good health and CMV-seronegative.

The chain combines TRBV7-2 with TRBJ1-6, with D perhaps TRBD1 (6 bases). Trimming pared 4 bases from V and 7 bases from J, leaving 14 bases between. The CDR3 runs to 15 residues. Germline CDR1 and CDR2: SGHTA and FQGNSA. DNA of the CDR3: TGTGCCAGCAGCTCTTACAGGGTAGGGAATTCACCCCTCCACTTT. Protein product: CASSSYRVGNSPLHF.

The chain has TRBV10-3 and TRBJ2-1; 9 bases are a match to TRBD2. V lost 7 bases to trimming and J lost 4 bases; unmatched junction nucleotides: 11. This CDR3 spans 16 amino acids. The germline V gene has CDR1 ENHRY and CDR2 SYGVKD. The DNA for the CDR3 is TGTGCCATCAATACGGCGGGGCTAGCGGGGTACAATGAGCAGTTCTTC. It yields the protein CAINTAGLAGYNEQFF.

This chain joins TRBV18 and TRBJ2-2, with D unclear. V was shortened by 6 bases and J by 0 bases, with 14 bases between the two germline ends. There are 16 residues in the CDR3. Germline V gene lookup returns CDR1 KGHSH and CDR2 LQKENI. CDR3 sequence (DNA): TGTGCCAGCTCTCTAGAGTCTACCGCGAACACCGGGGAGCTGTTTTTT. This codes for CASSLESTANTGELFF.

The chain joins TRBV19 to TRBJ1-2; 9 nucleotides match TRBD1. Trimming removed 5 bases from V and 5 bases from J; junction bases left unmatched: 9. Germline assignment: CDR1 LNHDA and CDR2 SQIVND (reference sequence). The CDR3 consists of 15 residues. CDR3 in amino acids: CASSSTQDRGYGYTF. The CDR3, as DNA: TGTGCCAGTAGTTCGACTCAGGACAGGGGATATGGCTACACCTTC.

This clone showed up just a few times. The chain uses TRBV2 and TRBJ2-5; 11 bases fit TRBD1. In germline, CDR1 is SNHLY, CDR2 FYNNEI. V was pared by 6 bases and J by 2 bases, with 11 bases of the junction left unmatched. This CDR3 contains 17 residues. The CDR3 DNA follows: TGTGCCAGCAGCCCCGGGACAGGGGGATATGGGCAAGAGACCCAGTACTTC. This gives the protein CASSPGTGGYGQETQYF.

This chain links TRBV5-1 with TRBJ2-2; TRBD1 agrees at 8 bases. The V and J ends lost 4 bases and 4 bases, in that order; junction bases with no gene match: 3. Looked up from germline, CDR1 is SGHRS and CDR2 is YFSETQ. This CDR3 spans 14 amino acids. CDR3 coding DNA: TGCGCCAGCAGCCCAGGGGGCGTCACCGGGGAGCTGTTTTTT. It yields the protein CASSPGGVTGELFF. The whole variable domain, remainder taken from reference TRBV5-1 and TRBJ2-2, is KAGVTQTPRYLIKTRGQQVTLSCSPISGHRSVSWYQQTPGQGLQFLFEYFSETQRNKGNFPGRFSGRQFSNSRSEMNVSTLELGDSALYLCASSPGGVTGELFFGEGSRLTVL.

The V and J genes are TRBV6-5 and TRBJ1-1; no clear D gene. Germline V lookup: CDR1 MNHEY, CDR2 SVGAGI. This CDR3 comprises 15 residues. Trimming took off 0 bases at V and 2 bases at J, with 10 bases between the two ends. DNA of the CDR3: TGTGCCAGCAGTTACTCGGGCAAGACAAACACTGAAGCTTTCTTT. Translation: CASSYSGKTNTEAFF.